The 29 T cell receptor beta chains below all came from one sample that was sequenced in a study of shared clonotypes between healthy human individuals. This table comes from immunoSEQ multiplex PCR, and its TCRdb copy is limited to in-frame clones, with some not included. The sample contains more than 450,000 clones, around 74% of which appear only once. Sequencing used PBMCs. These receptors originate from a woman aged 40 to 55 in good health. Some clones in this sample may be carry-over from other donors' samples.

The J gene is TRBJ2-5, the V gene TRBV18; D is possibly TRBD1 (5 bases). The germline gives CDR1 KGHSH, CDR2 LQKENI. This CDR3 spans 15 amino acids. Trimming left V 5 bases short and J 5 bases short, with 18 bases between. CDR3 sequence: CASSAQGLPSETQYF. In nucleotides, the CDR3 is TGTGCCAGCTCAGCCCAGGGTCTACCTAGTGAGACCCAGTACTTC.

The J gene is TRBJ2-7, the V gene TRBV7-6, with D possibly matching TRBD2 (5 bases). The V end was cut by 5 bases, the J end by 7 bases, with 12 bases between. The CDR3 runs 12 residues. From germline, CDR1 is SGHVS and CDR2 FNYEAQ. The CDR3, as DNA: TGTGCCAGCAGCGCAGCCTGGAGGGAGCAGTACTTC. Amino acid sequence: CASSAAWREQYF.

V gene TRBV5-4 combines with J gene TRBJ2-1; D is undetermined. Trimming took 4 bases from V and 12 from J, leaving 11 bases between them. The CDR3 length is 11 residues. Germline CDR1 SGHNT, CDR2 YYREEE (reference sequence). CDR3 DNA sequence: TGTGCCAGCAGCCCGGTCCCTTGGCAGTTCTTC. Translating it yields CASSPVPWQFF.

This chain connects TRBV7-3 to TRBJ2-1; 11 positions match TRBD2. CDR1 is SGHTA, CDR2 FQGTGA, per germline. The CDR3 extends over 17 amino acids. V dropped 5 bases and J dropped 9; count of bases not matched to a gene: 15. DNA for the CDR3: TGTGCCAGCAGCCCAGATAGCGGGAGGGCCTCACCGAGTGAGCAGTTCTTC. It encodes CASSPDSGRASPSEQFF.

The chain carries TRBV7-9 and TRBJ2-5, with D maybe TRBD1 (5 bases). Germline-derived CDR1 and CDR2 are SEHNR and FQNEAQ (reference sequence). With 1 base removed from V and 7 bases from J, the gap between germline ends came to 13 bases. The CDR3 contains 14 residues. The CDR3 reads CASSLGMTVGTQYF. Written as DNA, the CDR3 is TGTGCCAGCAGCTTAGGAATGACAGTCGGGACCCAGTACTTC. Looking up the rest from reference TRBV7-9 and TRBJ2-5 gives the full variable domain: DTGVSQNPRHKITKRGQNVTFRCDPISEHNRLYWYRQTLGQGPEFLTYFQNEAQLEKSRLLSDRFSAERPKGSFSTLEIQRTEQGDSAMYLCASSLGMTVGTQYFGPGTRLLVL.

The chain combines TRBV28 with TRBJ2-7; D might be TRBD2 (5 bases). V was cut by 4 bases and J by 4 bases, with 8 bases left in between. The CDR3 has 12 amino acids. Germline V gene sequence: CDR1 MDHEN, CDR2 SYDVKM. The CDR3 region is CASSSPGYEQYF. The DNA for the CDR3 is TGTGCCAGCAGTTCTCCGGGGTACGAGCAGTACTTC.

The chain carries TRBV6-6 and TRBJ2-1; 8 bases fit TRBD2. The CDR3 has 14 amino acids. The V gene's germline CDR1 is MNHNY and CDR2 SVGAGI (reference sequence). Unmatched junction bases numbered 12, after V lost 7 bases and J lost 10 bases. This CDR3 is CASKRTSLYEEQFF. In nucleotides, the CDR3 is TGTGCCAGCAAGAGGACTAGCCTCTACGAGGAGCAGTTCTTC.

Many counts were recorded for this clone. V and J are TRBV6-6 and TRBJ2-7, with D perhaps matching TRBD2 (5 bases). CDR1 is MNHNY and CDR2 is SVGAGI in the germline V gene (reference sequence). Trimming left V 6 bases short and J 1 base short, with 16 bases between. The CDR3 has 15 amino acids. In DNA, the CDR3 is TGTGCCAGCAGCGTCTCTACGGACTCATCCTACGAGCAGTACTTC. Its protein is CASSVSTDSSYEQYF.

This clone has only one observation. The chain couples TRBV7-9 to TRBJ2-1; the match to TRBD2 covers 9 bases. The CDR3 spans 15 residues. CDR1 is SEHNR and CDR2 is FQNEAQ in the germline V gene (reference sequence). J was trimmed by 7 bases and V by 5 bases; bases with no gene match: 9. CDR3: CASSRGRGGENEQFF. In nucleotides, the CDR3 is TGTGCCAGCAGCCGCGGGAGGGGCGGTGAAAATGAGCAGTTCTTC.

The chain combines TRBV5-1 with TRBJ2-2; unclear D gene. CDR3 length: 14 amino acids. Germline values: CDR1 SGHRS, CDR2 YFSETQ. The V gene lost 4 bases and the J gene lost 6 bases, with 13 bases spanning the gap. CDR3 DNA sequence: TGCGCCAGCAGCAGGCTAGGCGAAGCCGGGGAGCTGTTTTTT. It encodes CASSRLGEAGELFF.

This clone was seen a handful of times. The V gene is TRBV28, the J gene TRBJ2-7; 8 positions agree with TRBD1. CDR3 length: 14 residues. The V gene's germline CDR1 is MDHEN and CDR2 SYDVKM. V lost 6 bases to trimming and J lost 5 bases; unmatched junction nucleotides: 9. This CDR3 reads CASRTGVLQNEQYF. Written as DNA, the CDR3 is TGTGCCAGCAGGACAGGGGTTTTGCAAAACGAGCAGTACTTC.

The rearrangement joins TRBV11-2 to TRBJ1-5; 8 bases are a match to TRBD1. There are 16 residues in the CDR3. The ends lost 5 bases at V and 2 bases at J; junction bases unmatched: 8. Germline V gene sequence: CDR1 SGHAT, CDR2 FQNNGV. CDR3 coding DNA: TGTGCCAGCAGCGCCCGAGCAGGGGGCGGCAATCAGCCCCAGCATTTT. It translates to CASSARAGGGNQPQHF.

The gene calls are TRBV28 and TRBJ1-6; unclear D gene. CDR1 is MDHEN, CDR2 SYDVKM, per germline. With 5 bases removed from V and 9 bases from J, the gap between germline ends came to 17 bases. CDR3 length: 15 amino acids. DNA of the CDR3: TGTGCCAGCAGTACCCCGGAGGGAATGCGTTCACCCCTCCACTTT. It encodes CASSTPEGMRSPLHF.

The chain has TRBV6-1 and TRBJ1-2; no reliable D call. This CDR3 has 13 amino acids. Germline CDR1 MNHNS, CDR2 SASEGT. Trimming took 3 bases from V and 2 from J, leaving 7 bases between them. The CDR3 is CASSEQRNYGYTF. The CDR3 bases are TGTGCCAGCAGTGAGCAGAGGAACTATGGCTACACCTTC.

V is TRBV4-1 and J is TRBJ1-4; a weak D match, TRBD1 (5 bases). The CDR3 sequence is 13 residues long. Trimming stripped 4 bases from V and 6 bases from J, with 9 bases between. Germline-derived CDR1 and CDR2 are MGHRA and YSYEKL. The CDR3 sequence: CASSLGTDEKLFF. The DNA for the CDR3 is TGCGCCAGCAGCCTCGGGACGGATGAAAAACTGTTTTTT.

The chain carries TRBV5-1 and TRBJ2-1; D unresolved. V was shortened by 7 bases and J by 5 bases, with 16 bases between the two germline ends. Germline V gene lookup returns CDR1 SGHRS and CDR2 YFSETQ. The CDR3 length is 14 residues. DNA for the CDR3: TGCGCCAGCTCGCTCCAACCACACAACAATGAGCAGTTCTTC. It yields the protein CASSLQPHNNEQFF.

On this clone: A junction boundary mismatches the germline segment, possibly from a read error. The same CDR3 arises from other DNA sequences in this sample as well. The chain links TRBV11-1 to TRBJ2-7, with TRBD1 matching over 9 bases. The CDR3 contains 15 residues. CDR1 SGHAT and CDR2 FQDESV come from the germline V gene (reference sequence). CDR3 DNA sequence: TGTGCCAGCAGCTTCGGACAGGGGATAACCTATGAGCAGTACTTC. Encoded protein: CASSFGQGITYEQYF.

At least ten counts were recorded for this clone. The rearrangement uses TRBV11-2 and TRBJ2-1; 7 bases agree with TRBD2. CDR3 length equals 18 residues. Germline V gene sequence: CDR1 SGHAT, CDR2 FQNNGV. Trimming cost V 1 base and J 0 bases; bases outside gene matches: 9. CDR3 DNA: TGTGCCAGCAGCTTAGGGGCTAGCGGCGCTAGCTCCTACAATGAGCAGTTCTTC. Its protein is CASSLGASGASSYNEQFF.

The chain combines TRBV5-4 with TRBJ2-5; D possibly corresponds to TRBD2 (6 bases). CDR1 SGHNT and CDR2 YYREEE come from the germline V gene (reference sequence). The CDR3 totals 13 residues. Deletions cut 3 bases from V and 2 bases from J, with 8 bases between. CDR3 amino acids: CASSSGLQETQYF. In DNA, the CDR3 is TGTGCCAGCAGCTCGGGACTGCAAGAGACCCAGTACTTC.

This chain links TRBV7-2 with TRBJ2-7, with 8 bases lining up with TRBD2. The germline V gene has CDR1 SGHTA and CDR2 FQGNSA. V lost 2 bases, J lost 0 bases, and 6 bases stayed unmatched. The CDR3 loop spans 16 amino acids. CDR3 sequence (DNA): TGTGCCAGCAGCTTACGGGCGGGAGGATCCTCCTACGAGCAGTACTTC. It yields the protein CASSLRAGGSSYEQYF.

This clone has a single count. The V call is TRBV30, the J call TRBJ1-4, with TRBD1 matching over 8 bases. V was pared by 4 bases and J by 6 bases, with 4 bases of the junction left unmatched. The germline gives CDR1 GTSNPN, CDR2 SVGIG (reference sequence). This CDR3 has 13 residues. In nucleotides, the CDR3 is TGTGCCTGGACACAGGGGGTTGATGAAAAACTGTTTTTT. This gives the protein CAWTQGVDEKLFF.

The genes are TRBV2 and TRBJ1-1; possibly TRBD1 for D (6 bases). Germline CDR1 reads SNHLY; CDR2 reads FYNNEI. This CDR3 is built from 13 residues. Trimming pared 7 bases from V and 5 bases from J, leaving 14 bases between. This chain's CDR3 is CASIPQGGTEAFF. CDR3 DNA: TGTGCCAGCATACCACAGGGAGGTACTGAAGCTTTCTTT.

The CDR3 bases are TGTGCCAGCAGCTTGACAGGGGTGTCCACAGATACGCAGTATTTT. Translating it yields CASSLTGVSTDTQYF. The rearrangement joins TRBV5-8 to TRBJ2-3, with 7 bases fitting TRBD1. J was trimmed by 2 bases and V by 1 base; bases with no gene match: 4. The CDR3 consists of 15 residues. CDR1 is SGHTS and CDR2 is YDEGEE in the germline V gene.

This clone was counted between two and nine times. CDR3 protein: CASSQVGGRLSNEQFF. The CDR3 DNA sequence: TGTGCCAGCAGCCAAGTAGGAGGGAGACTGTCCAATGAGCAGTTCTTC. This sequence joins TRBV4-2 and TRBJ2-1, with D maybe TRBD2 (6 bases). V dropped 1 base and J dropped 6 bases, with 16 bases sitting between them. Germline loops: CDR1 LGHNA, CDR2 YNFKEQ. There are 16 residues in the CDR3.

V usage is TRBV7-8 and J usage is TRBJ1-4, with D hard to call. The germline V gene encodes CDR1 SGHVS and CDR2 FQNEAQ. V lost 5 bases to trimming and J lost 0 bases, with 13 bases between them. CDR3 length: 16 residues. CDR3 amino acids: CASSTKLGTTNEKLFF. The CDR3 DNA sequence: TGTGCCAGCAGCACCAAATTGGGAACAACTAATGAAAAACTGTTTTTT. The full variable domain, completed using reference TRBV7-8 and TRBJ1-4, is GAGVSQSPRYKVAKRGQDVALRCDPISGHVSLFWYQQALGQGPEFLTYFQNEAQLDKSGLPSDRFFAERPEGSVSTLKIQRTQQEDSAVYLCASSTKLGTTNEKLFFGSGTQLSVL.

J is TRBJ2-2 and V is TRBV10-3; maybe TRBD1 (6 bases). CDR3 length equals 15 residues. Germline lookup yields CDR1 ENHRY and CDR2 SYGVKD. Trimming took 10 bases from V and 0 from J, leaving 15 bases between them. CDR3 sequence: CASQQGQANTGELFF. For the CDR3, the DNA is TGTGCCAGTCAACAGGGTCAAGCGAACACCGGGGAGCTGTTTTTT.

Details on this clone: The same CDR3 can be traced to other DNA sequences in this sample. This CDR3 reads CASTGGLNTEAFF. The CDR3 DNA sequence: TGTGCCAGCACCGGGGGGTTGAACACTGAAGCTTTCTTT. The chain joins TRBV2 to TRBJ1-1; tentatively, D is TRBD1 (5 bases). In germline, CDR1 is SNHLY, CDR2 FYNNEI. Trimming stripped 7 bases from V and 0 bases from J, with 9 bases between. CDR3 size: 13 residues.

The CDR3 sequence is CASSLFVGVEQFF. CDR3 sequence (DNA): TGTGCCAGCAGCTTATTCGTTGGAGTTGAGCAGTTCTTC. The chain joins TRBV11-2 to TRBJ2-1, with D unresolved. The CDR3 has 13 residues. Germline V gene sequence: CDR1 SGHAT, CDR2 FQNNGV. Trimming shortened V by 2 bases and J by 9 bases, and 11 bases separated the two germline ends.

The chain carries TRBV7-3 and TRBJ2-1, with D perhaps TRBD2 (6 bases). V was pared by 6 bases and J by 4 bases, with 16 bases between. The length of the CDR3 is 15 residues. Germline CDR1 is SGHTA and CDR2 is FQGTGA. DNA of the CDR3: TGTGCCAGCAGTACTTCTACGGGAGTTTACAATGAGCAGTTCTTC. Its protein is CASSTSTGVYNEQFF.